This entry describes one T cell receptor (beta chain). Stated treatment: randomized to nivolumab then ipilimumab (arm A) or the reverse (arm B). The germline V gene has CDR1 LGHNT and CDR2 FRNRAP. The length of the CDR3 is 12 residues. V lost 7 bases to trimming and J lost 2 bases, with 9 bases between them. This entry is derived from a study of sequential checkpoint blockade in melanoma. Clones were sequenced by immunoSEQ multiplex PCR, and TCRdb holds only the in-frame ones, with some missing. The sample lists approximately 12,000 clones; around 25% were seen once. The sample in question was tumor tissue (inferred from file names), obtained from a patient given nivolumab and ipilimumab in sequence. This clonotype originated in a human donor with melanoma. The V gene is TRBV12-5, the J gene TRBJ2-7; a possible D gene is TRBD1 (5 bases). The CDR3 sequence: CASAQGPYEQYF. The CDR3, as DNA: TGTGCTAGTGCCCAGGGCCCCTACGAGCAGTACTTC.